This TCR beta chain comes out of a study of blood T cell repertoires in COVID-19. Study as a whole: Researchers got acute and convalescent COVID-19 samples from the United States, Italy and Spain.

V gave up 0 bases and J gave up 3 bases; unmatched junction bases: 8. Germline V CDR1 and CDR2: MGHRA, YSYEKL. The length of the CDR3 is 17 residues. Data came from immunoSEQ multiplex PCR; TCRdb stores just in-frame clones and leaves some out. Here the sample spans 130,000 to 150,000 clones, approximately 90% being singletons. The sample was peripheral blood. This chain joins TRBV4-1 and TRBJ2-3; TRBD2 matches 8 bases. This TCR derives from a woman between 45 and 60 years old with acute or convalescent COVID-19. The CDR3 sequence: CASSQESTGGGTDTQYF. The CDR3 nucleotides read TGCGCCAGCAGCCAAGAGAGTACTGGCGGGGGGACAGATACGCAGTATTTT.